These 4 T cell receptor beta chains originate from one sample sequenced in a study of blood T cell repertoires in COVID-19 (dated by TCRdb to 2018 to 2020). Library prep was done by the immunoSEQ multiplex PCR assay. TCRdb took this table from immuneACCESS and kept in-frame rearrangements with V and J called. Such tables lack part of the clones; where checked against another copy, unresolved V genes explain under half of the gap, and the rest is unexplained. In all, the sample holds roughly 120,000 clones, and 75% to 90% of those were seen once. Of the sample, 1.9% falls within the top ten clones. The material sequenced was peripheral blood. The receptors here all came from a man aged 65 to 85 with acute or convalescent COVID-19.

This clone was picked up a small number of times. V is TRBV27 and J is TRBJ2-7; possible D gene TRBD1, 6 bases. The CDR3 runs 15 residues. The germline V gene has CDR1 MNHEY and CDR2 SMNVEV (reference sequence). V lost 2 bases and J 2 bases, leaving 13 bases between the germline ends. The CDR3 coding sequence is TGTGCCAGCAGTTTAGAGGGGGTCGGAGCCTACGAGCAGTACTTC. Translating gives CASSLEGVGAYEQYF.

Of note for this clone: At the DNA level, this CDR3 is encoded by other sequences in the same sample as well. The V call is TRBV6-5, the J call TRBJ1-5; 8 bases match TRBD1. The V gene end was trimmed by 5 bases and the J gene end by 2 bases; junction bases not matched to a gene: 2. Germline V lookup: CDR1 MNHEY, CDR2 SVGAGI. CDR3 length equals 14 residues. In DNA form, the CDR3 reads TGTGCCAGCAGTCGGGGACAGGGCAATCAGCCCCAGCATTTT. As protein: CASSRGQGNQPQHF.

CDR3: CASSQTDYYGYTF. DNA for the CDR3: TGTGCCAGCAGCCAGACGGACTACTATGGCTACACCTTC. This sequence joins TRBV9 and TRBJ1-2, with D unclear. The germline V gene encodes CDR1 SGDLS and CDR2 YYNGEE. The CDR3 length is 13 residues. V lost 4 bases, J lost 3 bases, and 10 bases lay in between.

V usage is TRBV6-6 and J usage is TRBJ1-5; 7 nucleotides align to TRBD1. The junction had 4 bases not matched to a gene; V was cut back by 5 bases and J by 0 bases. CDR1 is MNHNY and CDR2 is SVGAGI in the germline V gene (reference sequence). The CDR3 spans 15 residues. CDR3 DNA: TGTGCCAGCAGTCAAGGGACAGTTAGCAATCAGCCCCAGCATTTT. It specifies CASSQGTVSNQPQHF.